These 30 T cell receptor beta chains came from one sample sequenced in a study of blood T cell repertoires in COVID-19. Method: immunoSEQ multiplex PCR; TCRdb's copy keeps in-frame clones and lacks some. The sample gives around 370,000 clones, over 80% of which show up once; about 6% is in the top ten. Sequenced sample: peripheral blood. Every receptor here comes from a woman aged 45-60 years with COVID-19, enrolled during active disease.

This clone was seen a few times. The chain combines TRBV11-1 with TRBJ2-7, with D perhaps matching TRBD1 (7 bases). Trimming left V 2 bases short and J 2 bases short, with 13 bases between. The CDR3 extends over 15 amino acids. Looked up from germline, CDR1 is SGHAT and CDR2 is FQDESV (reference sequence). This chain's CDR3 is CASSLQGGRTYEQYF. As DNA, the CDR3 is TGTGCCAGCAGCTTACAGGGGGGCAGGACCTACGAGCAGTACTTC.

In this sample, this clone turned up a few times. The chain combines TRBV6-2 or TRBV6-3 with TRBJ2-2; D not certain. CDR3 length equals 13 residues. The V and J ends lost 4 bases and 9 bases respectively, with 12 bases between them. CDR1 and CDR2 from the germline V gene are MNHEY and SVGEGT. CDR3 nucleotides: TGTGCCAGCAGTTTCGGAGAGTCTAGGGAGCTGTTTTTT. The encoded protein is CASSFGESRELFF.

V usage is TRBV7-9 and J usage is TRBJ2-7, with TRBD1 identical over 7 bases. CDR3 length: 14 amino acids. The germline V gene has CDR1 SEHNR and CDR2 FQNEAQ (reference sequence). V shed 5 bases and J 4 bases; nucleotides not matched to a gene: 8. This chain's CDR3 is CASSPTGFSYEQYF. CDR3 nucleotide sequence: TGTGCCAGCAGCCCGACAGGGTTTAGTTACGAGCAGTACTTC.

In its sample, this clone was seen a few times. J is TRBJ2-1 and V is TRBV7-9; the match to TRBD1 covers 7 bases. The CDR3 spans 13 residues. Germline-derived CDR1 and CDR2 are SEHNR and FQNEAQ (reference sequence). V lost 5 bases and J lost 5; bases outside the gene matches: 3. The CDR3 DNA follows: TGTGCCAGCAGCCTTACAGGGGACAATGAGCAGTTCTTC. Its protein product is CASSLTGDNEQFF.

The CDR3 loop reads CASSYQRDRPQYEQYF. CDR3 sequence (DNA): TGTGCCAGCAGTTACCAACGGGACAGGCCGCAGTACGAGCAGTACTTC. This chain joins TRBV28 and TRBJ2-7; TRBD1 matches at 8 bases. The CDR3 length is 16 residues. Germline V gives CDR1 MDHEN, CDR2 SYDVKM. J lost 4 bases, V lost 4 bases, and 12 bases had no gene match.

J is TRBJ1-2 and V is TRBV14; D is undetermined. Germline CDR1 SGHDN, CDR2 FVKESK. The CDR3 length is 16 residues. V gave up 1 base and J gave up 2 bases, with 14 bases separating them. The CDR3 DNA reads TGTGCCAGCAGCCAAGCCCGAGGGTCTACAAACTATGGCTACACCTTC. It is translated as CASSQARGSTNYGYTF.

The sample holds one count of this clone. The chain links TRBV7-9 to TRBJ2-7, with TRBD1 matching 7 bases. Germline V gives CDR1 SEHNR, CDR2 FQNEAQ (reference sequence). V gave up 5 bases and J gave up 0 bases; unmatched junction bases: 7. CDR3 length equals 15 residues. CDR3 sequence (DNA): TGTGCCAGCAGCCTTACAGGGGCAAGCTCCTACGAGCAGTACTTC. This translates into CASSLTGASSYEQYF.

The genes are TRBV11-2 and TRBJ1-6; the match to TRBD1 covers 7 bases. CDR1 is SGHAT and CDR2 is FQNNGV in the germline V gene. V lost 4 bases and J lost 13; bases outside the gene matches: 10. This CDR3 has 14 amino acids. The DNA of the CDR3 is TGTGCCAGCAGCTCCAGCAGAGACAGGGTTCCCCTCCACTTT. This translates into CASSSSRDRVPLHF.

This CDR3 is CASSLGFRAQGRTEAFF. Here the CDR3 DNA reads TGTGCCAGCAGCTTAGGATTCAGGGCCCAGGGAAGGACTGAAGCTTTCTTT. The rearrangement links TRBV11-3 to TRBJ1-1; D might be TRBD1 (5 bases). Germline CDR1 and CDR2: SGHNT and YENEEA. Between the trimmed V and J ends, which lost 1 base and 5 bases, there was a span of 20 bases. There are 17 residues in the CDR3. Drawing the rest from reference TRBV11-3 and TRBJ1-1, the complete variable domain is EAGVVQSPRYKIIEKKQPVAFWCNPISGHNTLYWYLQNLGQGPELLIRYENEEAVDDSQLPKDRFSAERLKGVDSTLKIQPAELGDSAVYLCASSLGFRAQGRTEAFFGQGTRLTVV.

The CDR3 is CASSKGGGASGANVLTF. The CDR3 bases are TGTGCCAGCAGTAAAGGTGGCGGCGCCTCTGGGGCCAACGTCCTGACTTTC. The V and J genes are TRBV5-4 and TRBJ2-6, with D uncertain. The V gene lost 5 bases and the J gene lost 0 bases, with 15 bases spanning the gap. The germline CDR1 and CDR2 sequences are SGHNT and YYREEE (reference sequence). The CDR3 sequence is 17 residues long. The whole variable domain, remainder taken from reference TRBV5-4 and TRBJ2-6, is ETGVTQSPTHLIKTRGQQVTLRCSSQSGHNTVSWYQQALGQGPQFIFQYYREEENGRGNFPPRFSGLQFPNYSSELNVNALELDDSALYLCASSKGGGASGANVLTFGAGSRLTVL.

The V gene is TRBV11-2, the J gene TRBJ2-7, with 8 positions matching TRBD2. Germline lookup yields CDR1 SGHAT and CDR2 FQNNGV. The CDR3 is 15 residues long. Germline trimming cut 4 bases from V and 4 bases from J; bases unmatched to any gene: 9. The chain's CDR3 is CASSSSREGPYEQYF. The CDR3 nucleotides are TGTGCCAGCAGCTCAAGTCGGGAGGGCCCGTACGAGCAGTACTTC. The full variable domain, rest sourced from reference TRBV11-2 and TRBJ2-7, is EAGVAQSPRYKIIEKRQSVAFWCNPISGHATLYWYQQILGQGPKLLIQFQNNGVVDDSQLPKDRFSAERLKGVDSTLKIQPAKLEDSAVYLCASSSSREGPYEQYFGPGTRLTVT.

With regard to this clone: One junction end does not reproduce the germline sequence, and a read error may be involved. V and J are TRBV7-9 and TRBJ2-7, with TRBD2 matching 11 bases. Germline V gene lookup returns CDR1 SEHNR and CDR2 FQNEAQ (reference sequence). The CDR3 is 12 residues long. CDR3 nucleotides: TGTGCCAGCAGCAAGACTAGCGGGACGAAGATCTTC. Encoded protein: CASSKTSGTKIF.

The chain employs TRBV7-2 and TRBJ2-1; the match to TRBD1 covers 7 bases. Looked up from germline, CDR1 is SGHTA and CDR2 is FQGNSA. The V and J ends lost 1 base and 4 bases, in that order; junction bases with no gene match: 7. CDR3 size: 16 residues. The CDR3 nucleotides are TGTGCCAGCAGCTTAGGGTCCGGGACAGCTTACAATGAGCAGTTCTTC. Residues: CASSLGSGTAYNEQFF.

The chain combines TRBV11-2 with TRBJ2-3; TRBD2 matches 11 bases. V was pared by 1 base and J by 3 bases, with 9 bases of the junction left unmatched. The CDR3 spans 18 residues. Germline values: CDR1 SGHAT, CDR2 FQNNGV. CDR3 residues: CASSLGRLAGLRTDTQYF. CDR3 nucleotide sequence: TGTGCCAGCAGCTTAGGGAGACTAGCGGGATTAAGGACAGATACGCAGTATTTT.

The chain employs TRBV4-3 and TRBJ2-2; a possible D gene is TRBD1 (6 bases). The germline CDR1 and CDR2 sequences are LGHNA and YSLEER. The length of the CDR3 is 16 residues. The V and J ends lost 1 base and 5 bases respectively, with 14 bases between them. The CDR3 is CASSQASGVGTGELFF. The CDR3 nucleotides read TGCGCCAGCAGCCAAGCTTCAGGGGTGGGGACCGGGGAGCTGTTTTTT.

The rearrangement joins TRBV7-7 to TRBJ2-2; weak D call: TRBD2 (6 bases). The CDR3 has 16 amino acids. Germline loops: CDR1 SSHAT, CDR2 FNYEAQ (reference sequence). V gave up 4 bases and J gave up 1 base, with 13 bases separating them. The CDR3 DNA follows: TGTGCCAGCAGCTCACTAGCACTAAAGAACACCGGGGAGCTGTTTTTT. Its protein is CASSSLALKNTGELFF.

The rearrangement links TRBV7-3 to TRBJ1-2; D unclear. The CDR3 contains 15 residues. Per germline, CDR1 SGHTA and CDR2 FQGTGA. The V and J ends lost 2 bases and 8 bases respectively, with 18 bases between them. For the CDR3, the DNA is TGTGCCAGCAGCTTATACGTCAGTACGTCTCTGGGCTACACCTTC. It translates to CASSLYVSTSLGYTF.

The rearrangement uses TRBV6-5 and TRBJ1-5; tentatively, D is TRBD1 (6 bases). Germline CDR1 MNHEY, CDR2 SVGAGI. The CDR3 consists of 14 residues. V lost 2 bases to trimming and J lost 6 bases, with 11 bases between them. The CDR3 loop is CASSYGGGGQPQHF. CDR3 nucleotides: TGTGCCAGCAGTTACGGGGGCGGAGGTCAGCCCCAGCATTTT.

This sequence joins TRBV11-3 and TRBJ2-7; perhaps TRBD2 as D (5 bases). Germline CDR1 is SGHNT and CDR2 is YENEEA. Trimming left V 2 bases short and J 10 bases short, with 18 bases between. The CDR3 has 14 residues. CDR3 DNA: TGTGCCAGCAGCTTATCCAGTGGAATGCTAGCCCAGTACTTC. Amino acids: CASSLSSGMLAQYF. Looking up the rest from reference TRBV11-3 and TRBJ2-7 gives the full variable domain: EAGVVQSPRYKIIEKKQPVAFWCNPISGHNTLYWYLQNLGQGPELLIRYENEEAVDDSQLPKDRFSAERLKGVDSTLKIQPAELGDSAVYLCASSLSSGMLAQYFGPGTRLTVT.

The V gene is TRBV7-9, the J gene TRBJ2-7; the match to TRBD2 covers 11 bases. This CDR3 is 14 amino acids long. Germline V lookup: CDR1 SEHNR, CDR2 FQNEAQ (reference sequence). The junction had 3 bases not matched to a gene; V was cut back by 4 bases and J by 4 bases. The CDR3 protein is CASSSLAGEYEQYF. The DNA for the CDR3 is TGTGCCAGCAGCTCACTAGCGGGAGAGTACGAGCAGTACTTC.

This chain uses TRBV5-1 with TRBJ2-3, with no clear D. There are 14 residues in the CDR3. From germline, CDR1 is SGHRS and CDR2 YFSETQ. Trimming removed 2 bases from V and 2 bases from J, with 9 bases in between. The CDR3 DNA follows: TGCGCCAGCAGCTTAGGCGGCTACACAGATACGCAGTATTTT. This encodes CASSLGGYTDTQYF.

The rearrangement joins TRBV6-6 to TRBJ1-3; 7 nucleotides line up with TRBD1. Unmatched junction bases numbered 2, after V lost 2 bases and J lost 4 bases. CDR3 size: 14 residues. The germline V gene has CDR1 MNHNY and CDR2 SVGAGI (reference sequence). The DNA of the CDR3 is TGTGCCAGCAGTTACGGGACAGACGGAAACACCATATATTTT. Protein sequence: CASSYGTDGNTIYF.

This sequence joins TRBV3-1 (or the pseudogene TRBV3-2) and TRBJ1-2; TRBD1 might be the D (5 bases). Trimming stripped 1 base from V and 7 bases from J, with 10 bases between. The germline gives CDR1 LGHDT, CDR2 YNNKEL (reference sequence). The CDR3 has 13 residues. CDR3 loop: CASSQGRGGGYTF. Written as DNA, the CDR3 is TGTGCCAGCAGCCAAGGGCGGGGGGGTGGCTACACCTTC.

In nucleotides, the CDR3 is TGTGCCAGCAGTTGGTTGGAGACCGGGGAGCTGTTTTTT. It specifies CASSWLETGELFF. The chain recombines TRBV27 with TRBJ2-2; no clear D gene. Germline loops: CDR1 MNHEY, CDR2 SMNVEV (reference sequence). Trimming shortened V by 4 bases and J by 5 bases, and 8 bases separated the two germline ends. This CDR3 has 13 amino acids.

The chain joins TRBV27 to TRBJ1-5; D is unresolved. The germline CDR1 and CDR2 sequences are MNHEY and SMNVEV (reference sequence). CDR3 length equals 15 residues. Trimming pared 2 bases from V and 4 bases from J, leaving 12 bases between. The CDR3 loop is CASSLGSWPNQPQHF. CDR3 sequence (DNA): TGTGCCAGCAGTTTAGGCAGTTGGCCGAATCAGCCCCAGCATTTT.

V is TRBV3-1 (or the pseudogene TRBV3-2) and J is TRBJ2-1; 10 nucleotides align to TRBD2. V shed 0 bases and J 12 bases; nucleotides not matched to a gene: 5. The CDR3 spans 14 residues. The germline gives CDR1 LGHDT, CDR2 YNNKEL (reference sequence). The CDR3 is CASSQDSSGRSQFF. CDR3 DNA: TGTGCCAGCAGCCAAGATTCTAGCGGGAGATCGCAGTTCTTC.

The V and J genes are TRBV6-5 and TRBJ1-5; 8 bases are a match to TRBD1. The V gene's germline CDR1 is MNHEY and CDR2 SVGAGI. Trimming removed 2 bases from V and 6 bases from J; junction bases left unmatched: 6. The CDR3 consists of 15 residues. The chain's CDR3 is CASSYGQGAGQPQHF. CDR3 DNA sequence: TGTGCCAGCAGTTACGGACAGGGTGCGGGTCAGCCCCAGCATTTT.

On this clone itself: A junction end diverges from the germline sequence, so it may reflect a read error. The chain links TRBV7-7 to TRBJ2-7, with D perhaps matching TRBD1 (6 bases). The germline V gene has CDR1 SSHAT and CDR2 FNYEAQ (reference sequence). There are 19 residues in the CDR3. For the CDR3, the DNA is TGTGCTAGCAGCTTAATCCACAGGGAGATGGTCTGTGCTTCCTACGAGCAGTACTTC. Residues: CASSLIHREMVCASYEQYF.

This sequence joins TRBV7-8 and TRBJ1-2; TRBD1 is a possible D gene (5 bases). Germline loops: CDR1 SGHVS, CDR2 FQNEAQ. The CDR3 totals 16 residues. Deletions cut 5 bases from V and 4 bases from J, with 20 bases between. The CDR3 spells CASSLHSRQRGYGYTF. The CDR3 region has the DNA TGTGCCAGCAGCCTACATTCTAGACAGCGGGGCTATGGCTACACCTTC. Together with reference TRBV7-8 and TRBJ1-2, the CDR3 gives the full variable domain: GAGVSQSPRYKVAKRGQDVALRCDPISGHVSLFWYQQALGQGPEFLTYFQNEAQLDKSGLPSDRFFAERPEGSVSTLKIQRTQQEDSAVYLCASSLHSRQRGYGYTFGSGTRLTVV.

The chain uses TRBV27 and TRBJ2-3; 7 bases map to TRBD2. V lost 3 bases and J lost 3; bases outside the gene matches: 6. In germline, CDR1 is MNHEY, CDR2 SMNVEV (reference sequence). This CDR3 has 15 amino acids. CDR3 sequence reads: CASSLGGSGTDTQYF. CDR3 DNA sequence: TGTGCCAGCAGTTTGGGCGGGAGTGGGACAGATACGCAGTATTTT.